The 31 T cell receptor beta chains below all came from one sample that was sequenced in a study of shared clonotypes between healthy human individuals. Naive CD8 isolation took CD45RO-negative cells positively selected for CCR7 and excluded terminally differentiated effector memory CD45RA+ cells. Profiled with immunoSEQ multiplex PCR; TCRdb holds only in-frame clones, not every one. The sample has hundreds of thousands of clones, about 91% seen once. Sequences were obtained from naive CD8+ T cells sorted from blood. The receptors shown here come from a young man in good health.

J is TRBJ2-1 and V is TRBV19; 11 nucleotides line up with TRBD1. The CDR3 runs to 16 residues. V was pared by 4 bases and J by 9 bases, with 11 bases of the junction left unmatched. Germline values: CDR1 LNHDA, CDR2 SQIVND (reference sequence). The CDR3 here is CASSNARDRGYGEQFF. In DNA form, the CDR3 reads TGTGCCAGTAGTAACGCCCGGGACAGGGGGTACGGTGAGCAGTTCTTC.

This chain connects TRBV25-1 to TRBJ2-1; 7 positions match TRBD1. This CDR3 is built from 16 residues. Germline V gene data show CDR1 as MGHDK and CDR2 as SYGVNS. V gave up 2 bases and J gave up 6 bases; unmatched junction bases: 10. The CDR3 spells CASSEKTGSFFNEQFF. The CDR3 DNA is TGTGCCAGCAGTGAAAAGACAGGGTCCTTCTTCAATGAGCAGTTCTTC. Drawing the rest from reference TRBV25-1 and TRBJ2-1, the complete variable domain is EADIYQTPRYLVIGTGKKITLECSQTMGHDKMYWYQQDPGMELHLIHYSYGVNSTEKGDLSSESTVSRIRTEHFPLTLESARPSHTSQYLCASSEKTGSFFNEQFFGPGTRLTVL.

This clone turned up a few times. CDR3 region: CASSPDPNFNTEAFF. CDR3 nucleotides: TGCGCCAGCAGTCCAGATCCGAACTTTAACACTGAAGCTTTCTTT. The V gene is TRBV5-1, the J gene TRBJ1-1, with D uncertain. The CDR3 contains 15 residues. V shed 5 bases and J shed 2 bases, with 16 bases lying between them. The V gene's germline CDR1 is SGHRS and CDR2 YFSETQ.

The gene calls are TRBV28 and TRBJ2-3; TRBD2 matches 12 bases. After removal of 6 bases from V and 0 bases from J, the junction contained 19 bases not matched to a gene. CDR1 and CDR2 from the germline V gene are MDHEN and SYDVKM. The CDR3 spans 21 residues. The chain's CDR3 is CASRTTHTGLAGWISTDTQYF. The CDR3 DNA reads TGTGCCAGCAGAACAACACACACGGGACTAGCGGGCTGGATTAGCACAGATACGCAGTATTTT. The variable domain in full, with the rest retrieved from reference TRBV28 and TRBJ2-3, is DVKVTQSSRYLVKRTGEKVFLECVQDMDHENMFWYRQDPGLGLRLIYFSYDVKMKEKGDIPEGYSVSREKKERFSLILESASTNQTSMYLCASRTTHTGLAGWISTDTQYFGPGTRLTVL.

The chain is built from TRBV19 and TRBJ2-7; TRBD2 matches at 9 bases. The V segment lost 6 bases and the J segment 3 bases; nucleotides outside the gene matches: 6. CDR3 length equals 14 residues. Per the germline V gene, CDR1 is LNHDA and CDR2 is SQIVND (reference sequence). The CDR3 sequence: CASSLAGVGYEQYF. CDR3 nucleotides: TGTGCCAGTAGCTTAGCGGGAGTCGGCTACGAGCAGTACTTC.

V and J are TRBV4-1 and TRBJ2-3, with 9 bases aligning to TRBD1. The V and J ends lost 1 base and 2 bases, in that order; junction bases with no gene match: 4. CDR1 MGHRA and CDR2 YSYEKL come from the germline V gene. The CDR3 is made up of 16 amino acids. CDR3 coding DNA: TGCGCCAGCAGCCAAGTACAGGGGGCGAACACAGATACGCAGTATTTT. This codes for CASSQVQGANTDTQYF.

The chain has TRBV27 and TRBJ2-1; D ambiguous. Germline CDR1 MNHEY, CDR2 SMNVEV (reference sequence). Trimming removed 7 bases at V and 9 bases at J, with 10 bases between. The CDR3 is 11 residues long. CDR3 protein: CASIAGIEQFF. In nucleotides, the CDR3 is TGTGCCAGCATCGCTGGCATTGAGCAGTTCTTC.

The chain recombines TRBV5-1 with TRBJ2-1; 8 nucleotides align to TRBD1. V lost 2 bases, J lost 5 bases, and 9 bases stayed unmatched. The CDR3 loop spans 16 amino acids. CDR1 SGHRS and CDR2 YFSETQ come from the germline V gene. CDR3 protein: CASSLPRGLPDNEQFF. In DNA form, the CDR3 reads TGCGCCAGCAGCTTACCCAGGGGGCTCCCTGACAATGAGCAGTTCTTC. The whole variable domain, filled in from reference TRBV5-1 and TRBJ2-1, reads KAGVTQTPRYLIKTRGQQVTLSCSPISGHRSVSWYQQTPGQGLQFLFEYFSETQRNKGNFPGRFSGRQFSNSRSEMNVSTLELGDSALYLCASSLPRGLPDNEQFFGPGTRLTVL.

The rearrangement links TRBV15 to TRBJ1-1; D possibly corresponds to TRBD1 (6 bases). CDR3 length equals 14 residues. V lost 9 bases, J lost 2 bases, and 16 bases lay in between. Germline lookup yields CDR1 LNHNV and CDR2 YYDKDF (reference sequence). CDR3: CATGGGALNTEAFF. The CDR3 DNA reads TGTGCCACTGGTGGGGGGGCGTTAAACACTGAAGCTTTCTTT.

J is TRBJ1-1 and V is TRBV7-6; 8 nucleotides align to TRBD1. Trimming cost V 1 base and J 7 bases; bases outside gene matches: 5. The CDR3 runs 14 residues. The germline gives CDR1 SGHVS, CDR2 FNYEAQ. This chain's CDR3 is CASSLEAGGGEAFF. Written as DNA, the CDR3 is TGTGCCAGCAGCTTAGAGGCAGGGGGCGGTGAAGCTTTCTTT.

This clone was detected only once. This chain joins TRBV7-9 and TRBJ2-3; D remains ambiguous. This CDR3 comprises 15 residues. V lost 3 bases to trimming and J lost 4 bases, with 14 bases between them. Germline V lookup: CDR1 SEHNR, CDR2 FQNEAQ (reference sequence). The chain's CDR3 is CASSLFDPAPDTQYF. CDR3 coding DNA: TGTGCCAGCAGCTTGTTTGACCCGGCCCCAGATACGCAGTATTTT.

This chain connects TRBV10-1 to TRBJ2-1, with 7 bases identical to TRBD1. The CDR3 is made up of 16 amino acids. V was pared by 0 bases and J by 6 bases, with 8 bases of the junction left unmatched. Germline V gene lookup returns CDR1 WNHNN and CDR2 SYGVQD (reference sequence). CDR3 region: CASSESRGQLFNEQFF. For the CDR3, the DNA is TGCGCCAGCAGTGAGTCGAGGGGACAGCTGTTCAATGAGCAGTTCTTC.

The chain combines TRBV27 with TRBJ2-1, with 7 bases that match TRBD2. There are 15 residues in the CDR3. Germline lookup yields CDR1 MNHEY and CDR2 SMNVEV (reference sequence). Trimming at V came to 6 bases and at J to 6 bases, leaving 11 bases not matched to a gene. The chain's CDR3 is CASSFAGVGGNEQFF. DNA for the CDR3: TGTGCCAGCAGCTTCGCGGGAGTAGGTGGCAATGAGCAGTTCTTC.

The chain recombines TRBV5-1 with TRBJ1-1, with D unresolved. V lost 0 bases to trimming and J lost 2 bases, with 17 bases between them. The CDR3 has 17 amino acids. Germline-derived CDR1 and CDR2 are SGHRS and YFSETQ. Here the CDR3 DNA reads TGCGCCAGCAGCTTGGAGGTCGTCCCTGGTTTAAACACTGAAGCTTTCTTT. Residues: CASSLEVVPGLNTEAFF. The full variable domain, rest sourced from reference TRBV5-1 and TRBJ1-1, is KAGVTQTPRYLIKTRGQQVTLSCSPISGHRSVSWYQQTPGQGLQFLFEYFSETQRNKGNFPGRFSGRQFSNSRSEMNVSTLELGDSALYLCASSLEVVPGLNTEAFFGQGTRLTVV.

CDR3 DNA: TGTGCCAGCAGGATGTCTCTAAATGAGCAGTTCTTC. Translated: CASRMSLNEQFF. This chain joins TRBV28 and TRBJ2-1; no clear D gene. Germline CDR1 MDHEN, CDR2 SYDVKM. Trimming took off 6 bases at V and 7 bases at J, with 10 bases between the two ends. This CDR3 contains 12 residues.

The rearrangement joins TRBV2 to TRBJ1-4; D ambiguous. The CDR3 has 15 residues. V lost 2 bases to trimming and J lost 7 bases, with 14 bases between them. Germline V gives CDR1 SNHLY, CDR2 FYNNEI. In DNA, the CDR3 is TGTGCCAGCAGTGAAAGGTCTGGGTCGGTTGAAAAACTGTTTTTT. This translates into CASSERSGSVEKLFF.

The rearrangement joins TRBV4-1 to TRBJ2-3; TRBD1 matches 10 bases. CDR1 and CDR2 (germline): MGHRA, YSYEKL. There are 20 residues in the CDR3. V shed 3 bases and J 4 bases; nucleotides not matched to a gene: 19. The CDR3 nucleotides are TGCGCCAGCAGCCAGAATGAGGCCCGCACCGGGACAGGGGTCCCAGATACGCAGTATTTT. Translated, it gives CASSQNEARTGTGVPDTQYF.

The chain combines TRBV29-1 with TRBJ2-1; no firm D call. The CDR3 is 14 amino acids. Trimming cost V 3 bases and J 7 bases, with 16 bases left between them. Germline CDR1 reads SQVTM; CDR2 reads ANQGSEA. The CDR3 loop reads CSVDPDGLGNEQFF. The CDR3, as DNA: TGCAGCGTTGACCCGGATGGTTTGGGAAATGAGCAGTTCTTC.

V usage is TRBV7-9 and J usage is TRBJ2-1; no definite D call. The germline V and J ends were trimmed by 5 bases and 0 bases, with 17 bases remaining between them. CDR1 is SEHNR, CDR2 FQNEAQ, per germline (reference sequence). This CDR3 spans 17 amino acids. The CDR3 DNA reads TGTGCCAGCAGCCAATCATCGACCTGGAGCTCCTACAATGAGCAGTTCTTC. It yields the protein CASSQSSTWSSYNEQFF.

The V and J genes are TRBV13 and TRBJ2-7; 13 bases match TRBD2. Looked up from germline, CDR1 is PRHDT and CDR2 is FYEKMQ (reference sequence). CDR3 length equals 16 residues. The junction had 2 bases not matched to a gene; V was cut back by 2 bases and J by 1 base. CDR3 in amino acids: CASSLRLAGGSYEQYF. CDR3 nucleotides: TGTGCCAGCAGCTTACGACTAGCGGGAGGTTCCTACGAGCAGTACTTC. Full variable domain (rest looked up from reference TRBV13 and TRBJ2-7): AAGVIQSPRHLIKEKRETATLKCYPIPRHDTVYWYQQGPGQDPQFLISFYEKMQSDKGSIPDRFSAQQFSDYHSELNMSSLELGDSALYFCASSLRLAGGSYEQYFGPGTRLTVT.

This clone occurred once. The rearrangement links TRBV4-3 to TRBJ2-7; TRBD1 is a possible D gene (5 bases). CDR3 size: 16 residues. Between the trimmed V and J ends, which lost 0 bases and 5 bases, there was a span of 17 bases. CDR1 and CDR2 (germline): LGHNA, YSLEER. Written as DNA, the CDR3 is TGCGCCAGCAGCCAAGACAGGGTCTCAACGATCGACGAGCAGTACTTC. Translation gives CASSQDRVSTIDEQYF.

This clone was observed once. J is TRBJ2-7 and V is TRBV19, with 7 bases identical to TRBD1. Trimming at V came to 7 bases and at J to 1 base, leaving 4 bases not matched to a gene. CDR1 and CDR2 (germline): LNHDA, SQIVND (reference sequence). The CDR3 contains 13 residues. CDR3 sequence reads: CASKGQTSYEQYF. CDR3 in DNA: TGTGCCAGTAAGGGACAGACTTCCTACGAGCAGTACTTC.

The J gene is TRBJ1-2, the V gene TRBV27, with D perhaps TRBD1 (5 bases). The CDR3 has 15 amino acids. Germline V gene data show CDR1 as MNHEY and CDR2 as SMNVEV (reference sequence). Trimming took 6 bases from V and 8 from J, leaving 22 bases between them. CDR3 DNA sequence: TGTGCCAGCAGCTCATTATGGACAATTAAAGGGGGCTACACCTTC. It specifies CASSSLWTIKGGYTF.

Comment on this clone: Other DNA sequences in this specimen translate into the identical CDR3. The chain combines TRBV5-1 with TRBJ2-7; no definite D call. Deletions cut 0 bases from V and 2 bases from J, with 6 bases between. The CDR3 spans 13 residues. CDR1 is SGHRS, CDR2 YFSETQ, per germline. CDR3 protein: CASSLGRTYEQYF. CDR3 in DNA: TGCGCCAGCAGCTTGGGTCGTACCTACGAGCAGTACTTC.

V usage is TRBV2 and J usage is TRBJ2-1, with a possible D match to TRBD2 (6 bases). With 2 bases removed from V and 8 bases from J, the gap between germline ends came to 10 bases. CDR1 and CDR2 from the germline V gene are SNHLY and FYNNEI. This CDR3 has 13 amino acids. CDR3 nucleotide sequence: TGTGCCAGCAGTGAACCAGGGAGGTATGAGCAGTTCTTC. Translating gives CASSEPGRYEQFF.

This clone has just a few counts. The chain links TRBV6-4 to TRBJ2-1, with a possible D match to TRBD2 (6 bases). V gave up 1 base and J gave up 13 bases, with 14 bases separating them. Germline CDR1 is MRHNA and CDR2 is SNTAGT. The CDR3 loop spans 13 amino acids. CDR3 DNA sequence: TGTGCCAGCAGTGACTGGGCGGGGACTGATCAGTTCTTC. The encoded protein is CASSDWAGTDQFF.

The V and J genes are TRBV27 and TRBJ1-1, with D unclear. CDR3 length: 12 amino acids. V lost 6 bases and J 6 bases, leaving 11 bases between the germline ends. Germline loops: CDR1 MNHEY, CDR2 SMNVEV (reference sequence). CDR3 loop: CASSAGRSEAFF. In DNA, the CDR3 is TGTGCCAGCAGCGCTGGACGCTCTGAAGCTTTCTTT.

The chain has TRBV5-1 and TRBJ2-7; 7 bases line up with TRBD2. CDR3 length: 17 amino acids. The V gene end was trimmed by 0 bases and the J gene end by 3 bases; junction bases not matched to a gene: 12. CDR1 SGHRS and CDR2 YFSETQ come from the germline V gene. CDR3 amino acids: CASSLGARTSGFYEQYF. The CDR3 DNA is TGCGCCAGCAGCTTGGGAGCCCGGACTAGTGGTTTCTACGAGCAGTACTTC.

CDR3 amino acids: CASRATSGLYNEQFF. The CDR3 bases are TGTGCCAGCAGAGCGACTAGCGGGCTCTACAATGAGCAGTTCTTC. V gene TRBV2 combines with J gene TRBJ2-1; 10 bases line up with TRBD2. The CDR3 covers 15 residues. CDR1 SNHLY and CDR2 FYNNEI come from the germline V gene. Trimming took 6 bases from V and 3 from J; bases not matched to a gene: 5.

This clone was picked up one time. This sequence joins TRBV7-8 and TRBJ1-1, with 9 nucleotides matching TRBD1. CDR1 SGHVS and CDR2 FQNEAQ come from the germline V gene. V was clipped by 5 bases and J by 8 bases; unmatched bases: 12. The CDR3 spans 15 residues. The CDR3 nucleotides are TGTGCCAGCAGCGAACCGGGACAGGGAGTACAAGAAGCTTTCTTT. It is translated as CASSEPGQGVQEAFF.

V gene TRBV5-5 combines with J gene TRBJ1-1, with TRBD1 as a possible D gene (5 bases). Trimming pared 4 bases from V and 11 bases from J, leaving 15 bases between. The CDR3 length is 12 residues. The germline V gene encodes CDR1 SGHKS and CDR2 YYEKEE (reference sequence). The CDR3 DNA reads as TGTGCCAGCAGCCAAGACAGCCCTGGGGCTTTCTTT. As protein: CASSQDSPGAFF.